A single sample is the source of the 3 T cell receptor beta chains below, sequenced in a study of identifying expanded T cells in peripheral blood. Sequenced by immunoSEQ multiplex PCR; TCRdb stores in-frame clones only, minus some. The sample shows more than 50,000 clones, approximately 83% of them seen only once. The sample taken for sequencing was blood. The origin of the receptors is a person between 18 and 75 years old in good health.

The genes are TRBV18 and TRBJ1-4; tentatively, D is TRBD1 (6 bases). Trimming took 5 bases from V and 4 from J, leaving 11 bases between them. Germline values: CDR1 KGHSH, CDR2 LQKENI. CDR3 length equals 14 residues. The CDR3 spells CASSKGVLNEKLFF. CDR3 bases: TGTGCCAGCTCAAAGGGGGTCCTTAATGAAAAACTGTTTTTT. The variable domain in full, with the rest retrieved from reference TRBV18 and TRBJ1-4, is NAGVMQNPRHLVRRRGQEARLRCSPMKGHSHVYWYRQLPEEGLKFMVYLQKENIIDESGMPKERFSAEFPKEGPSILRIQQVVRGDSAAYFCASSKGVLNEKLFFGSGTQLSVL.

This clone was recorded a few times. V is TRBV5-1 and J is TRBJ2-4, with a tentative D call TRBD1 (6 bases). Trimming took off 0 bases at V and 0 bases at J, with 7 bases between the two ends. The CDR3 length is 15 residues. Germline CDR1 reads SGHRS; CDR2 reads YFSETQ. CDR3 in DNA: TGCGCCAGCAGCTTGGGGGGGCTAGCCAAAAACATTCAGTACTTC. Its translation: CASSLGGLAKNIQYF.

The chain couples TRBV7-2 to TRBJ2-2; a possible D gene is TRBD1 (5 bases). The V gene's germline CDR1 is SGHTA and CDR2 FQGNSA. CDR3 size: 14 residues. The V gene lost 1 base and the J gene lost 7 bases, with 10 bases spanning the gap. CDR3 nucleotides: TGTGCCAGCAGCTTAGGGCAGGGCGGCGGGGAGCTGTTTTTT. Its protein product is CASSLGQGGGELFF.